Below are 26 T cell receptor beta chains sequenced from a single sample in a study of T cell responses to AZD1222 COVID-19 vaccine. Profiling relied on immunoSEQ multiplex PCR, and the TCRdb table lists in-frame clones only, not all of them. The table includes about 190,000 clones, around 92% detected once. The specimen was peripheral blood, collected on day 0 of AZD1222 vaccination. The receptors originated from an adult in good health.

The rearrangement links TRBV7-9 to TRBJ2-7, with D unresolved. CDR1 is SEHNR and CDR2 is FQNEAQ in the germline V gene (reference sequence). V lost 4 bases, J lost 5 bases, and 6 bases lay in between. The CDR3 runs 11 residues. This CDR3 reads CASSSINEQYF. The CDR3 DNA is TGTGCCAGCAGCTCTATTAACGAGCAGTACTTC.

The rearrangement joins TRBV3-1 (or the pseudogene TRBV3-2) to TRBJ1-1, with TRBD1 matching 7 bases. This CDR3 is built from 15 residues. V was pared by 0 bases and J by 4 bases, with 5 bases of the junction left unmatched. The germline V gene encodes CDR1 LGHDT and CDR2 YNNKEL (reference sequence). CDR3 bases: TGTGCCAGCAGCCAAGATGCAGGGGGAATCACTGAAGCTTTCTTT. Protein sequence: CASSQDAGGITEAFF.

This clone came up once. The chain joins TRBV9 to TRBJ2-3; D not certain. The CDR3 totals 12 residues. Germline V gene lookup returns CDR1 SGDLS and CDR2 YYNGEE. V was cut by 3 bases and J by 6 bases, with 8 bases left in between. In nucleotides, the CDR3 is TGTGCCAGCAGCGCAGAGGTGGATACGCAGTATTTT. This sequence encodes CASSAEVDTQYF.

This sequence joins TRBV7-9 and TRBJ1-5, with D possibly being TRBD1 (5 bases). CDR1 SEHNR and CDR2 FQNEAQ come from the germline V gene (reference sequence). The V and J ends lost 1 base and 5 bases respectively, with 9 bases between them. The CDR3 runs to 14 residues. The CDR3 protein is CASSLGAGHQPQHF. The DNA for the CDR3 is TGTGCCAGCAGCTTAGGGGCAGGGCATCAGCCCCAGCATTTT.

This CDR3 is CASSLFSGGPNTEAFF. In nucleotides, the CDR3 is TGTGCCAGCAGCTTATTTTCAGGGGGCCCGAACACTGAAGCTTTCTTT. The chain is built from TRBV7-9 and TRBJ1-1; 8 bases match TRBD1. With 2 bases clipped from V and 1 base from J, the junction kept 6 bases outside the gene matches. Germline CDR1 is SEHNR and CDR2 is FQNEAQ (reference sequence). The CDR3 loop spans 16 amino acids.

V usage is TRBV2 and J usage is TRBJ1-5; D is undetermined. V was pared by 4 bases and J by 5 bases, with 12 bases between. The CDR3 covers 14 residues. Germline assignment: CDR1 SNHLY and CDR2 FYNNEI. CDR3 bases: TGTGCCAGCAGTGGGTACGGGGTCCATCAGCCCCAGCATTTT. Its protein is CASSGYGVHQPQHF.

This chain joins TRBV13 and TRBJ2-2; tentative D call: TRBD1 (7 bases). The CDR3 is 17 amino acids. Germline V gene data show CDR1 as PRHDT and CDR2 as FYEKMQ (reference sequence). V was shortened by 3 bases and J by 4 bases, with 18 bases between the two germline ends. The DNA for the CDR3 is TGTGCCAGCAGCTTCTCAGGGGGGTCCGTGGGCACCGGGGAGCTGTTTTTT. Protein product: CASSFSGGSVGTGELFF. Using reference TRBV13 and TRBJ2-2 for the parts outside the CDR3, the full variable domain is AAGVIQSPRHLIKEKRETATLKCYPIPRHDTVYWYQQGPGQDPQFLISFYEKMQSDKGSIPDRFSAQQFSDYHSELNMSSLELGDSALYFCASSFSGGSVGTGELFFGEGSRLTVL.

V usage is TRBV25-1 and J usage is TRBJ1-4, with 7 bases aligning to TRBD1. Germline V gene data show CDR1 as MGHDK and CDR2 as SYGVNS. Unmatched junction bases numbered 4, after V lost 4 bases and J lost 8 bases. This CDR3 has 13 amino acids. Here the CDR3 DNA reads TGTGCCAGCAGTGTTCCGGGACAGGAAAAACTGTTTTTT. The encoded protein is CASSVPGQEKLFF.

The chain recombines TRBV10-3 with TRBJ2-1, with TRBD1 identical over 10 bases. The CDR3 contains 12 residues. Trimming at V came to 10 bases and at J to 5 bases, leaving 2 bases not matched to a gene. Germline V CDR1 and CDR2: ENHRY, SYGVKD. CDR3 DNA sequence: TGTGCCACCGGGACAGGGGACAATGAGCAGTTCTTC. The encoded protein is CATGTGDNEQFF.

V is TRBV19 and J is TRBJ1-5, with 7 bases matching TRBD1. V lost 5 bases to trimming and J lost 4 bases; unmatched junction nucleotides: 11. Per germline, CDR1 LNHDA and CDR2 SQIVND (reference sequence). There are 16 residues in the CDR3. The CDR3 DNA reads TGTGCCAGTAGTCGACAGGGCCCGTTTAGTAATCAGCCCCAGCATTTT. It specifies CASSRQGPFSNQPQHF.

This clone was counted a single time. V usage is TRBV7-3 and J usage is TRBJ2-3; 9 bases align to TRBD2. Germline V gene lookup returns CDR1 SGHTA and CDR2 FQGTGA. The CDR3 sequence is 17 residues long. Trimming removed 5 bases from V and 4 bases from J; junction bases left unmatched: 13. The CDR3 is CASSAQVVRGGADTQYF. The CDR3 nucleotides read TGTGCCAGCAGCGCCCAGGTGGTGCGGGGGGGCGCAGATACGCAGTATTTT. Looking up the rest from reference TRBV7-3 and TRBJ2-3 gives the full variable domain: GAGVSQTPSNKVTEKGKYVELRCDPISGHTALYWYRQSLGQGPEFLIYFQGTGAADDSGLPNDRFFAVRPEGSVSTLKIQRTERGDSAVYLCASSAQVVRGGADTQYFGPGTRLTVL.

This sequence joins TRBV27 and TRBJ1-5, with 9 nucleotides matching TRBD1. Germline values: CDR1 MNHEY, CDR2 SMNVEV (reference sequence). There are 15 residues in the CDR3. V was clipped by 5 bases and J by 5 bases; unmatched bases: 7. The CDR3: CASSPFRDRDQPQHF. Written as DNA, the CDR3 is TGTGCCAGCAGTCCCTTCCGGGACAGGGATCAGCCCCAGCATTTT.

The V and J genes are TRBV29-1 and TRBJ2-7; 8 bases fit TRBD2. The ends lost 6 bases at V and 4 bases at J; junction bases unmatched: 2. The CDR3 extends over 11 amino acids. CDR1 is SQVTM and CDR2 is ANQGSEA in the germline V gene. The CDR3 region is CSVREGYEQYF. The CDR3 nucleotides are TGCAGCGTCCGGGAGGGGTACGAGCAGTACTTC.

The CDR3 protein is CASRGVGGYNEQFF. The CDR3 coding sequence is TGTGCCAGCAGGGGGGTAGGAGGCTATAATGAGCAGTTCTTC. This rearrangement joins TRBV27 to TRBJ2-1, with D tentatively TRBD1 or TRBD2 (5 bases each). The ends were cut back, 6 bases at V and 7 bases at J, with 16 bases in the middle. The CDR3 is 14 amino acids. CDR1 and CDR2 from the germline V gene are MNHEY and SMNVEV (reference sequence).

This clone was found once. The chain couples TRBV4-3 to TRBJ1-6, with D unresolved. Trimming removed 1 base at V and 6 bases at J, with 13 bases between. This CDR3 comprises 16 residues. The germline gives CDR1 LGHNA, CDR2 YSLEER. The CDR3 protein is CASSQAVTGSNSPLHF. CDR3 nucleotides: TGCGCCAGCAGCCAAGCTGTGACCGGGTCTAATTCACCCCTCCACTTT.

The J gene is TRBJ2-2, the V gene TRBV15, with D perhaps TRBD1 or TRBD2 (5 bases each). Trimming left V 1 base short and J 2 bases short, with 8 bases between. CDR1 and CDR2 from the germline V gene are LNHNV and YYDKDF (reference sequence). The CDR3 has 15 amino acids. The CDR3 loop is CATSRGGANTGELFF. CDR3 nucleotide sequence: TGTGCCACCAGCAGAGGAGGGGCTAACACCGGGGAGCTGTTTTTT.

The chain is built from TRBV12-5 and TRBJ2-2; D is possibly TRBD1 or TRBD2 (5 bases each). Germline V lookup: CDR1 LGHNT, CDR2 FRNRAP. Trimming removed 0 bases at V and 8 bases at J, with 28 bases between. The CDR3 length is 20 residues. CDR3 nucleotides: TGTGCTAGTGGTTTGGTACCCCTGAACCGGGACCGAACTGCCGTAGGGGAGCTGTTTTTT. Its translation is CASGLVPLNRDRTAVGELFF.

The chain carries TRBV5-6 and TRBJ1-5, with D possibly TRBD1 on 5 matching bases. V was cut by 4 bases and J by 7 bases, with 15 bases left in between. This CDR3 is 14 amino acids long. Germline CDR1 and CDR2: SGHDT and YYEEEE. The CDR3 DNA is TGTGCCAGCAGCCGATCGGGGGGAGGGCAGCCCCAGCATTTT. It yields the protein CASSRSGGGQPQHF.

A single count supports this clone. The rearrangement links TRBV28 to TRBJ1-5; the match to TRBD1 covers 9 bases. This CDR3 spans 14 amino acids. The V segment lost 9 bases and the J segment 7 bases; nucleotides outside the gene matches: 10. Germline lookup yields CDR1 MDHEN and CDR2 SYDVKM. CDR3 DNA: TGTGCCAGTTTCCAACAGGGGGCCCGACAGCCCCAGCATTTT. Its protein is CASFQQGARQPQHF.

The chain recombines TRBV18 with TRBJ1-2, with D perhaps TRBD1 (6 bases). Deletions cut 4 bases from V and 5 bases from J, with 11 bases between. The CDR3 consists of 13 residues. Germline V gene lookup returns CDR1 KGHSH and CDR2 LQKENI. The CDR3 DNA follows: TGTGCCAGCTCACGAGGACAGAGGTATGGCTACACCTTC. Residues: CASSRGQRYGYTF.

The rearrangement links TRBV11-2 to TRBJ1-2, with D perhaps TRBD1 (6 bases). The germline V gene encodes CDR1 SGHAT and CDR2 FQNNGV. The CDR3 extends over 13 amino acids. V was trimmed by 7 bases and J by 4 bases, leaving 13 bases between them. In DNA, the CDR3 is TGTGCCAGCATCCACAGGGACGGCTATGGCTACACCTTC. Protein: CASIHRDGYGYTF. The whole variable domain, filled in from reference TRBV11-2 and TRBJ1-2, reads EAGVAQSPRYKIIEKRQSVAFWCNPISGHATLYWYQQILGQGPKLLIQFQNNGVVDDSQLPKDRFSAERLKGVDSTLKIQPAKLEDSAVYLCASIHRDGYGYTFGSGTRLTVV.

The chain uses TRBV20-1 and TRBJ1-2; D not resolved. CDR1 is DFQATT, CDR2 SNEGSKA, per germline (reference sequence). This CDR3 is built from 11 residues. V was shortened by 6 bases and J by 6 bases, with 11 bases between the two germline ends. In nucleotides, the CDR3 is TGCAGTGCCCCCCCGGACCATGGCTACACCTTC. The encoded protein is CSAPPDHGYTF.

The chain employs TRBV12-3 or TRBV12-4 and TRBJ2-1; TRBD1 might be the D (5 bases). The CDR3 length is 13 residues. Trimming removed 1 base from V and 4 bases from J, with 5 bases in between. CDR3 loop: CASSLGQYNEQFF. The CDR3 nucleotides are TGTGCCAGCAGTTTAGGACAGTACAATGAGCAGTTCTTC.

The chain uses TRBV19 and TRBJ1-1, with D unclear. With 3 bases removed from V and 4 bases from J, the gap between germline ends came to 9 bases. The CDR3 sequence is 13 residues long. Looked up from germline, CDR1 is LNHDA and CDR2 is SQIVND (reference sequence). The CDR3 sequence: CASSIQWRTEAFF. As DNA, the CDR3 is TGTGCCAGTAGTATTCAATGGCGCACTGAAGCTTTCTTT.

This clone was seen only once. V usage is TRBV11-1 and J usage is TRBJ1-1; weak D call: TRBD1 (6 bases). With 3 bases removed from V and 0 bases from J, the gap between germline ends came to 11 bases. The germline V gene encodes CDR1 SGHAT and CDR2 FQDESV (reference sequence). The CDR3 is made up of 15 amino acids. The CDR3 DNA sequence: TGTGCCAGCAGCTTGTTGGACAGCTTGAACACTGAAGCTTTCTTT. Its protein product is CASSLLDSLNTEAFF.

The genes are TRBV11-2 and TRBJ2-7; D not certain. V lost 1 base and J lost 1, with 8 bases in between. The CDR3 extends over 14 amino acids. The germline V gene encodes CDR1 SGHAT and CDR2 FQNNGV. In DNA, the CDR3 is TGTGCCAGCAGCTTAGGCGATGAATCCTACGAGCAGTACTTC. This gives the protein CASSLGDESYEQYF.